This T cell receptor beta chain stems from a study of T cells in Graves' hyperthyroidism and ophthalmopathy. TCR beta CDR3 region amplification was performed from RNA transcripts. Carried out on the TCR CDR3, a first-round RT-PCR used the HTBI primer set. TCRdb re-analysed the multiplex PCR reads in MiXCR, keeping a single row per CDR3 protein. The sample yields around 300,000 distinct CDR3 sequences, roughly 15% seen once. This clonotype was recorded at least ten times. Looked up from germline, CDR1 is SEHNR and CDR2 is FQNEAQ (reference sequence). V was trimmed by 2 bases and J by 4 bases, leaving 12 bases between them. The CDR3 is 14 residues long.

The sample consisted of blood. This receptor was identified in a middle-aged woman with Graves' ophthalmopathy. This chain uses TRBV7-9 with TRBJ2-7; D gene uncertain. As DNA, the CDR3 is TGTGCCAGCAGCTTATTTGAACCACCATACGAGCAGTACTTC. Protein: CASSLFEPPYEQYF. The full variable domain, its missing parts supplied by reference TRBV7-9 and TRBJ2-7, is DTGVSQNPRHKITKRGQNVTFRCDPISEHNRLYWYRQTLGQGPEFLTYFQNEAQLEKSRLLSDRFSAERPKGSFSTLEIQRTEQGDSAMYLCASSLFEPPYEQYFGPGTRLTVT.